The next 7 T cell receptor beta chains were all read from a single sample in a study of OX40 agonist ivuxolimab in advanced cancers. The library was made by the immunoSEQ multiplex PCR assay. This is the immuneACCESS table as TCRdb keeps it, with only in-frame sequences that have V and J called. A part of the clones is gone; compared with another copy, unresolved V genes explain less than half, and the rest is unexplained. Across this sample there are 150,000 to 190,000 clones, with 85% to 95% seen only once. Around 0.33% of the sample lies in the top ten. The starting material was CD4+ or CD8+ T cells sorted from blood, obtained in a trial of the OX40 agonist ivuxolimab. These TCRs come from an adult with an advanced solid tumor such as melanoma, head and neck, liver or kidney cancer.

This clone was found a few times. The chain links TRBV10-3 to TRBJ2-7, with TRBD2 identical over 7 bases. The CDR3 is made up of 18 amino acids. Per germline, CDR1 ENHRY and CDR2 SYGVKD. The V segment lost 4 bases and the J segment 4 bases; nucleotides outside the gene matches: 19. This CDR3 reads CAISGGPRGRGINYEQYF. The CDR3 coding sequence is TGTGCCATCAGTGGAGGTCCCCGCGGGCGGGGGATTAATTACGAGCAGTACTTC.

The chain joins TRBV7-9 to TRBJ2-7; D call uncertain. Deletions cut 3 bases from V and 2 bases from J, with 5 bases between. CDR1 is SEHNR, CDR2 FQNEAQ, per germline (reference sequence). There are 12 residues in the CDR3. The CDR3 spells CASSFSAYEQYF. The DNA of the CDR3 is TGTGCCAGCAGCTTTTCTGCCTACGAGCAGTACTTC.

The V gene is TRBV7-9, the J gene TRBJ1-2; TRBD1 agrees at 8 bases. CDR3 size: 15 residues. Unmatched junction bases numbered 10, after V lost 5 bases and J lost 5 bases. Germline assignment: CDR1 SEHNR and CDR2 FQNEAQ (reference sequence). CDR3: CASSPLGQGAYGYTF. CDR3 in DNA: TGTGCCAGCAGCCCGTTGGGGCAGGGGGCATATGGCTACACCTTC.

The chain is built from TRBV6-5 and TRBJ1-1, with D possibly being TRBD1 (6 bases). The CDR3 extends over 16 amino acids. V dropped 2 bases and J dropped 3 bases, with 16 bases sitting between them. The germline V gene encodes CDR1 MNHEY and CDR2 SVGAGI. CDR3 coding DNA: TGTGCCAGCAGTTACGGGTTAGGAGGGGGGGACACTGAAGCTTTCTTT. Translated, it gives CASSYGLGGGDTEAFF.

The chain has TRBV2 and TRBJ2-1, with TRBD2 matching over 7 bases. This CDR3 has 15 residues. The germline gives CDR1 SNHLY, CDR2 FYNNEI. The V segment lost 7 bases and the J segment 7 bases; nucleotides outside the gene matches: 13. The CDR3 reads CASTLLGLHENEQFF. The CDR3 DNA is TGTGCCAGCACCCTCCTGGGACTACATGAAAATGAGCAGTTCTTC.

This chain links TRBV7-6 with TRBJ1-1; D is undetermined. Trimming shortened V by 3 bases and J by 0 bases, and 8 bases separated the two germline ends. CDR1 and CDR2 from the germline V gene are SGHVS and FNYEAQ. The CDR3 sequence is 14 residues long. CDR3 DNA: TGTGCCAGCAGCTTCGCCAGCTTGAACACTGAAGCTTTCTTT. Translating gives CASSFASLNTEAFF.

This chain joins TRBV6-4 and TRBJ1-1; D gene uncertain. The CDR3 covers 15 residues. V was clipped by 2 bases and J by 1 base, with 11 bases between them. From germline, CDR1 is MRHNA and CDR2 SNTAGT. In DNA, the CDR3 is TGTGCCAGCAGTGACCCTAGAGGACCGAACACTGAAGCTTTCTTT. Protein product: CASSDPRGPNTEAFF.